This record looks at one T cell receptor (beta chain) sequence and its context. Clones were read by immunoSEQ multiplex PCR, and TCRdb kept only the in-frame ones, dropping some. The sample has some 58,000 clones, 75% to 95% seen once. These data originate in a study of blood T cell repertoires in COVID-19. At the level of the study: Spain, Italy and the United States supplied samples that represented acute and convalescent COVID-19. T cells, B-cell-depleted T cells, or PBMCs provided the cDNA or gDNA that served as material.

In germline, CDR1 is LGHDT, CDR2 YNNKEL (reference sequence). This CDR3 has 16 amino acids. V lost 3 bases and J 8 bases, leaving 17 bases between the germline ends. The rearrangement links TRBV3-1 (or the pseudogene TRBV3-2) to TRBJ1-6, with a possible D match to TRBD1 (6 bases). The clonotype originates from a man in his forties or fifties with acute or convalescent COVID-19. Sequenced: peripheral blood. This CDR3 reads CASSQARTAGYSPLHF. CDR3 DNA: TGTGCCAGCAGCCAGGCCCGGACAGCGGGGTATTCACCCCTCCACTTT.